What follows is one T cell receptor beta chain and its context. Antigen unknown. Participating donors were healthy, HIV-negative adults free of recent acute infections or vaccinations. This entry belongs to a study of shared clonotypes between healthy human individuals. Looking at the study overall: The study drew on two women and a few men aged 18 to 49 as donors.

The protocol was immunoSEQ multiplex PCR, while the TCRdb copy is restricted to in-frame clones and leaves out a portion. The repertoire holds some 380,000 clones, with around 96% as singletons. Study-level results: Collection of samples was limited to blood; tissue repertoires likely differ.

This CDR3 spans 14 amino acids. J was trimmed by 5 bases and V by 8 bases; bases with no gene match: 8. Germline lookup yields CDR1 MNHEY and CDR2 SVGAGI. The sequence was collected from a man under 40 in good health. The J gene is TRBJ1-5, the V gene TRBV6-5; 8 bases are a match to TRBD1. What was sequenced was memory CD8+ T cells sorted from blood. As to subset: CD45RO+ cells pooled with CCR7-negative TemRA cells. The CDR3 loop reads CASRRTGIYQPQHF. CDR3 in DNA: TGTGCCAGCCGGCGGACAGGGATTTATCAGCCCCAGCATTTT.